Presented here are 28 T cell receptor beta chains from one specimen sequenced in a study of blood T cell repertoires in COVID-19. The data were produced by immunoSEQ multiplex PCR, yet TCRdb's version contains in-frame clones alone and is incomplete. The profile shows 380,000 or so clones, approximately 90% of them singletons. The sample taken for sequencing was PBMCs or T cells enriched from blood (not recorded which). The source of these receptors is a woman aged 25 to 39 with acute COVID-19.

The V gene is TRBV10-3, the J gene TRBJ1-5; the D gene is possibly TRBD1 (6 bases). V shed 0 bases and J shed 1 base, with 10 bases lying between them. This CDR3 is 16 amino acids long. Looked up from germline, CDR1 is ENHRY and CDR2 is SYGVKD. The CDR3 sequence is CAISESGGGSNQPQHF. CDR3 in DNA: TGTGCCATCAGTGAGTCGGGAGGGGGGAGCAATCAGCCCCAGCATTTT.

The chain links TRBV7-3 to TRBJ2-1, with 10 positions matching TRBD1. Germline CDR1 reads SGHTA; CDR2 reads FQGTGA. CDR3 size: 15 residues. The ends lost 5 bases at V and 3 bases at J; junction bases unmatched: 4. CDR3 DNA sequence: TGTGCCAGCAGCCTGGGACAGGGGCTCTACAATGAGCAGTTCTTC. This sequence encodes CASSLGQGLYNEQFF.

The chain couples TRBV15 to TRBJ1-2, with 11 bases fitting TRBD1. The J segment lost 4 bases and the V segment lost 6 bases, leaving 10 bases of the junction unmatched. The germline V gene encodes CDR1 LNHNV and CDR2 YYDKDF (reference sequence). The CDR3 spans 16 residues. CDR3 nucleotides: TGTGCCACCAGTCCGACCCGGACAGGGGGCCCCTATGGCTACACCTTC. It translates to CATSPTRTGGPYGYTF.

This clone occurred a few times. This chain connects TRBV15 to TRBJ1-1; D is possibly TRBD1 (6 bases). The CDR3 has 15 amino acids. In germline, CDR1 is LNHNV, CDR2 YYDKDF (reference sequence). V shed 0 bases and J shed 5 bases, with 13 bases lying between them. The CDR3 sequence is CATSRDLQGGTEAFF. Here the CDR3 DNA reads TGTGCCACCAGCAGAGATTTACAGGGTGGGACTGAAGCTTTCTTT. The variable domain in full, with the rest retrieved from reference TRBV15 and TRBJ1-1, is DAMVIQNPRYQVTQFGKPVTLSCSQTLNHNVMYWYQQKSSQAPKLLFHYYDKDFNNEADTPDNFQSRRPNTSFCFLDIRSPGLGDTAMYLCATSRDLQGGTEAFFGQGTRLTVV.

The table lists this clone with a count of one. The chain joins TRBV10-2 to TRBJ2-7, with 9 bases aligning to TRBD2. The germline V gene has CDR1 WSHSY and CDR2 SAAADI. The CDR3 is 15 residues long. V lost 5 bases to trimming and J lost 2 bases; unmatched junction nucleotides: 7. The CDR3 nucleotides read TGCGCCAGCAGTAGCTCTAGCGGGGTGGCCTACGAGCAGTACTTC. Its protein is CASSSSSGVAYEQYF.

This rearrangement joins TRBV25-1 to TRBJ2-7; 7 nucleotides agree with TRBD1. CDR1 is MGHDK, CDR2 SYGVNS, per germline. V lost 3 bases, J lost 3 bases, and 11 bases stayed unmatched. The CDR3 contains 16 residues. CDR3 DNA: TGTGCCAGCAGTGATCCGCGACAGGGAAGAGTCTACGAGCAGTACTTC. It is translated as CASSDPRQGRVYEQYF.

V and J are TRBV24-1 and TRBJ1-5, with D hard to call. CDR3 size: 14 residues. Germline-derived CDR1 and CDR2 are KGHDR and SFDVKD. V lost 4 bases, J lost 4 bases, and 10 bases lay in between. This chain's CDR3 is CATSDSGPNQPQHF. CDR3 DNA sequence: TGTGCCACCAGTGACTCGGGTCCTAATCAGCCCCAGCATTTT.

This CDR3 reads CASSLGGGPAYF. Written as DNA, the CDR3 is TGTGCCAGCAGCTTAGGAGGTGGCCCTGCGTACTTC. The rearrangement uses TRBV7-3 and TRBJ2-4; perhaps TRBD2 as D (5 bases). The CDR3 extends over 12 amino acids. Trimming took off 2 bases at V and 15 bases at J, with 14 bases between the two ends. Germline V gene sequence: CDR1 SGHTA, CDR2 FQGTGA.

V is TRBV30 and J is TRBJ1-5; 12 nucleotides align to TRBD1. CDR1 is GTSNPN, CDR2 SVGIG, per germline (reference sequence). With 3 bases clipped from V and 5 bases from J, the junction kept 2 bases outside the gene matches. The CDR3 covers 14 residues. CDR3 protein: CAWSGTGGYQPQHF. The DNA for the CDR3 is TGTGCCTGGAGCGGGACAGGGGGCTATCAGCCCCAGCATTTT.

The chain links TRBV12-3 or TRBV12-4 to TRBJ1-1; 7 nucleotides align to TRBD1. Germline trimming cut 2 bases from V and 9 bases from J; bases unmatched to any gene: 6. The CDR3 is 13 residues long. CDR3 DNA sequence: TGTGCCAGCAGTTTAAAGGGGGCAGTACAAGCTTTCTTT. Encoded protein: CASSLKGAVQAFF.

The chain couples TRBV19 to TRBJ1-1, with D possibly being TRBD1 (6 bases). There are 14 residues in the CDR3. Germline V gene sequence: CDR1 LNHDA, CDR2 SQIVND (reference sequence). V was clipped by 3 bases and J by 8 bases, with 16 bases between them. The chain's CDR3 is CASSMTGLKMEAFF. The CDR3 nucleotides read TGTGCCAGTAGTATGACAGGACTTAAAATGGAAGCTTTCTTT.

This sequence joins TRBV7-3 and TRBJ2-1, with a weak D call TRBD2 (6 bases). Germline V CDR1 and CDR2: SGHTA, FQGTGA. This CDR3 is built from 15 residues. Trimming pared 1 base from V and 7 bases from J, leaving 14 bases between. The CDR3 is CASSLSAGYKNEQFF. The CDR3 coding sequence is TGTGCCAGCAGCTTAAGCGCGGGGTATAAGAATGAGCAGTTCTTC.

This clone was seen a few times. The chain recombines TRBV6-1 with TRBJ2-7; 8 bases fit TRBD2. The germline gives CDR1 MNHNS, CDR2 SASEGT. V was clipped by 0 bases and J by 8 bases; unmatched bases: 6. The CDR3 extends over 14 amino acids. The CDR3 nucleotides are TGTGCCAGCAGTGAAGCCGGGGGGGTCAGGAAGCAGTACTTC. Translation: CASSEAGGVRKQYF.

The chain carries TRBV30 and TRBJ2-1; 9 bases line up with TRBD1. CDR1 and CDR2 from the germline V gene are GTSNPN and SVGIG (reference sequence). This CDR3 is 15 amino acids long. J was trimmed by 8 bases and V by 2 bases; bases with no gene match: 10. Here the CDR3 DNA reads TGTGCCTGGAGTTCATCGGACAGGGGATATCATGAGCAGTTCTTC. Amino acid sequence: CAWSSSDRGYHEQFF.

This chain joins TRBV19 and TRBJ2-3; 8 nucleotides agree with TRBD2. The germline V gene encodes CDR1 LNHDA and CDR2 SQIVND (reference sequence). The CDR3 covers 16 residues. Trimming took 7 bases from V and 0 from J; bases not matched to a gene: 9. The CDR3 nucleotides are TGTGCCAGTAAGCTCGGGATAGCGGGGAGCACAGATACGCAGTATTTT. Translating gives CASKLGIAGSTDTQYF.

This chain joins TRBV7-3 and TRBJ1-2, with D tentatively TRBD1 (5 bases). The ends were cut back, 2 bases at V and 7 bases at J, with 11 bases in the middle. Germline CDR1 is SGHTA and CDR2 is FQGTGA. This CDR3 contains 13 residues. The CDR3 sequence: CASSLGGAGGYTF. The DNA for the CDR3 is TGTGCCAGCAGCTTAGGAGGGGCAGGTGGCTACACCTTC.

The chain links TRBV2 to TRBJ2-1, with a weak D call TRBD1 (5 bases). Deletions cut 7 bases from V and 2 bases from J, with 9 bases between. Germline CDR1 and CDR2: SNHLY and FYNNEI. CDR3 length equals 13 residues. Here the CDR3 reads CASNLDTYNEQFF. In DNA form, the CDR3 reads TGTGCCAGCAACCTGGACACCTACAATGAGCAGTTCTTC.

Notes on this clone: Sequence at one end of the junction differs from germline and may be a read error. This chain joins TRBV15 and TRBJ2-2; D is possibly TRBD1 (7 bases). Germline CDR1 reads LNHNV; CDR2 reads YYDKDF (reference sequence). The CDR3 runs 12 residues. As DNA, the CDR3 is TGTGCCACCAGCTGGGGGGAACAGGGGATAGTTTTT. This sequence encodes CATSWGEQGIVF.

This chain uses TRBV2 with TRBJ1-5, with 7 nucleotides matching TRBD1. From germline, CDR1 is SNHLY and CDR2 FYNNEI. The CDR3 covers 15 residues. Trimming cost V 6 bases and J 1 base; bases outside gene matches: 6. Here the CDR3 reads CASRAQGLSNQPQHF. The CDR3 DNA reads TGTGCCAGCAGAGCACAGGGGTTGAGCAATCAGCCCCAGCATTTT.

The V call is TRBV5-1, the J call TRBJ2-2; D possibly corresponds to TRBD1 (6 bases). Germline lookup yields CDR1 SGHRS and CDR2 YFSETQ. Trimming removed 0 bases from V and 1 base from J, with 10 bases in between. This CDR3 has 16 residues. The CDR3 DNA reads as TGCGCCAGCAGCTTGGCCCCGGGACAGAACACCGGGGAGCTGTTTTTT. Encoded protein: CASSLAPGQNTGELFF.

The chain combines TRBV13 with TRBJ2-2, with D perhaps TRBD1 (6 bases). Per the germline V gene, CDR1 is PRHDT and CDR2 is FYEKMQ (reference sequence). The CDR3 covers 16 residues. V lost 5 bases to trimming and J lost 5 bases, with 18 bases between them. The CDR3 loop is CASSRDIRAETGELFF. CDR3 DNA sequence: TGTGCCAGCAGCCGGGACATACGGGCCGAAACCGGGGAGCTGTTTTTT. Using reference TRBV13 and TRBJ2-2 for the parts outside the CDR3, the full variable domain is AAGVIQSPRHLIKEKRETATLKCYPIPRHDTVYWYQQGPGQDPQFLISFYEKMQSDKGSIPDRFSAQQFSDYHSELNMSSLELGDSALYFCASSRDIRAETGELFFGEGSRLTVL.

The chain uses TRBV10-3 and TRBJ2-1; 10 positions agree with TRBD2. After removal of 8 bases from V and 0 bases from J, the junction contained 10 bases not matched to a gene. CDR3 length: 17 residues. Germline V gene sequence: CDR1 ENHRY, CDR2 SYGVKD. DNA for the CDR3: TGTGCCATCGGGGGTAGCGGGGGGTCAAGCTCCTACAATGAGCAGTTCTTC. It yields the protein CAIGGSGGSSSYNEQFF.

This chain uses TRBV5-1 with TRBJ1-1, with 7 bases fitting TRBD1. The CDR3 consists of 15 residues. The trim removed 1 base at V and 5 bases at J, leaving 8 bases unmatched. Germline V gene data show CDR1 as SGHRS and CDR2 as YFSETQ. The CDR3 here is CASSLLPPGQTEAFF. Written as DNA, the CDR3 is TGCGCCAGCAGCTTGCTTCCCCCGGGACAGACTGAAGCTTTCTTT.

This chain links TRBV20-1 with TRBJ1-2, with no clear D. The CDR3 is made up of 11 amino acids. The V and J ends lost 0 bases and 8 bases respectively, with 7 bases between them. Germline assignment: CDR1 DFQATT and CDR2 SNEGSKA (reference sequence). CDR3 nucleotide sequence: TGCAGTGCTAGAGAGGCATTAGGCTACACCTTC. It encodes CSAREALGYTF.

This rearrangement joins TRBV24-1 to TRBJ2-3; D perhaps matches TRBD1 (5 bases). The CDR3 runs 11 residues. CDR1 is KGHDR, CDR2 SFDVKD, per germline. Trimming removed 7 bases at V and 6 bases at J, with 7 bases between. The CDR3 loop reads CATRGVDTQYF. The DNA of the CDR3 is TGTGCCACCAGAGGGGTGGATACGCAGTATTTT.

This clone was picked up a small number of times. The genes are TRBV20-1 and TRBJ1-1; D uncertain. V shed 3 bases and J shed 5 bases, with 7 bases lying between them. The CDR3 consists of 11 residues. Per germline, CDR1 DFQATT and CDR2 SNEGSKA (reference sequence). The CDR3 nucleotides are TGCAGTGCTAGTGCTAGTACTGAAGCTTTCTTT. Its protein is CSASASTEAFF.

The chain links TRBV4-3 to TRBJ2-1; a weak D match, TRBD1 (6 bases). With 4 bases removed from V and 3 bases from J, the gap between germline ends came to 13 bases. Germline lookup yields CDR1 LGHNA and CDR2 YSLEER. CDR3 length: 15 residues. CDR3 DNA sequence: TGCGCCAGCAGCCCACAGGGAGATGGCTACAATGAGCAGTTCTTC. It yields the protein CASSPQGDGYNEQFF.

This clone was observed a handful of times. The CDR3 nucleotides read TGTGCCATCAGTGAGGGGGCGCGGACTGAAGCTTTCTTT. Protein: CAISEGARTEAFF. The chain couples TRBV10-3 to TRBJ1-1; possible D gene TRBD1, 5 bases. CDR1 and CDR2 (germline): ENHRY, SYGVKD. V was cut by 2 bases and J by 5 bases, with 9 bases left in between. This CDR3 has 13 residues.